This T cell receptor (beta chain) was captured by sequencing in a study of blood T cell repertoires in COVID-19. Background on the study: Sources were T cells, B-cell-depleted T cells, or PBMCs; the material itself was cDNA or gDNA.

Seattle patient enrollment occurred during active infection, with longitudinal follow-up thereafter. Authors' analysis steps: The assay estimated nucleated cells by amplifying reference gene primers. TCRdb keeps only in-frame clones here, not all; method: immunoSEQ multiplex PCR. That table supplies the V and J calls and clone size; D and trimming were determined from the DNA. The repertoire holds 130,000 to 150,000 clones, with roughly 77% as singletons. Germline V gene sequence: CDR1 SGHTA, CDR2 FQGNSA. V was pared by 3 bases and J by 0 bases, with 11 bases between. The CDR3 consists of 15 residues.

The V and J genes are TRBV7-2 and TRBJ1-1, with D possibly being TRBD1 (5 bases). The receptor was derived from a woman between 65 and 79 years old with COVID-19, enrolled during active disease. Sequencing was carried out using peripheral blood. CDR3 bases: TGTGCCAGCAGCTTGGGCCCAGGGTTGAACACTGAAGCTTTCTTT. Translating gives CASSLGPGLNTEAFF.